The clone carrying this T cell receptor beta chain showed up many times. Recently diagnosed hyperthyroidism of less than 2 months' duration affected patients aged 18 to 65. This sample was included in a study of T cells in Graves' hyperthyroidism and ophthalmopathy. It was RNA transcripts that yielded the amplified TCR beta CDR3 regions. An initial round of RT-PCR targeting the TCR CDR3 relied on the HTBI primer set. One entry per CDR3 protein results from TCRdb running MiXCR on the multiplex PCR reads. The data show roughly 420,000 distinct CDR3 sequences, about 15% seen once. Germline V gene lookup returns CDR1 MDHEN and CDR2 SYDVKM. The junction had 3 bases not matched to a gene; V was cut back by 7 bases and J by 9 bases. The CDR3 has 11 amino acids.

This clonotype was sampled from a woman younger than 35 with Graves' hyperthyroidism. This sequence joins TRBV28 and TRBJ2-1, with 7 bases that match TRBD2. What was sequenced was blood. The CDR3 DNA follows: TGTGCCAGCACCAAGCGGGGTGAGCAGTTCTTC. Encoded protein: CASTKRGEQFF. Together with reference TRBV28 and TRBJ2-1, the CDR3 gives the full variable domain: DVKVTQSSRYLVKRTGEKVFLECVQDMDHENMFWYRQDPGLGLRLIYFSYDVKMKEKGDIPEGYSVSREKKERFSLILESASTNQTSMYLCASTKRGEQFFGPGTRLTVL.